The clone carrying this TCR beta chain has a handful of counts. Antigen specificity is unknown. The data were obtained in a study of T cell repertoires in cytomegalovirus infection. The overall study: Both a matching HLA type and CMV infection were indicated by public TCR beta signatures.

Findings of the study overall: Cumulative frequency of public TCR beta families picked out carriers of CMV plus the relevant HLA.

From the reads, TCRdb called clonotypes with MiXCR, one entry per CDR3 protein. The sample has 600,000 to 800,000 distinct CDR3 sequences, roughly a quarter seen once. CDR1 and CDR2 from the germline V gene are MNHEY and SVGEGT. J was trimmed by 0 bases and V by 6 bases; bases with no gene match: 8. This CDR3 is 16 amino acids long. The origin of this receptor is a human donor in good health (CMV status not recorded). Some clones in this sample may be carry-over from other donors' samples. This chain joins TRBV6-2 or TRBV6-3 and TRBJ2-3, with 8 nucleotides matching TRBD2. Material: CD8+ T cells from PBMCs. The CDR3 nucleotides are TGTGCCAGCAGCCGCACTAGCGGAGATAGCACAGATACGCAGTATTTT. Protein sequence: CASSRTSGDSTDTQYF.